This section outlines one TCR beta chain sequence together with its context. Its antigen is undetermined. Donors in the study were healthy people who gave bone marrow. This entry comes from a study of cytomegalovirus exposure and HLA in healthy donors. At the level of the study: Previous work identified some 120 million unique TCR beta sequences from around 200 million T cells.

PCR used 60 Vbeta primers and 13 Jbeta primers. The protocol was immunoSEQ multiplex PCR, while the TCRdb copy is restricted to in-frame clones and leaves out a portion. The sample has more than 130,000 clones, 60% to 80% seen once. Whole-study results and caveats: DRB1 showed the most TCR associations and HLA-C the fewest in a later analysis, as rates varied by HLA locus. 164 TCR beta chains were listed as cytomegalovirus-associated.

Specimen: PBMCs. The clonotype comes from a male donor in good health and CMV-seronegative.

CDR3 coding DNA: TGTGCCAGCAGGAAGGGGACAGGGGGCACTGAAGCTTTCTTT. Translated, it gives CASRKGTGGTEAFF. The V gene is TRBV6-5, the J gene TRBJ1-1, with 11 bases identical to TRBD1. The ends lost 6 bases at V and 4 bases at J; junction bases unmatched: 4. CDR1 is MNHEY and CDR2 is SVGAGI in the germline V gene. The length of the CDR3 is 14 residues.